The clone carrying this TCR beta chain was recorded at least ten times. This sample stems from a study of regulatory T cells in long-lasting Graves disease. Study-level background: Less than 3 months of antithyroid drugs had been taken by newly diagnosed Graves' patients.

HTBI primers from iRepertoire and Arm-PCR of CDR3 regions yielded the TCR beta libraries. Via MiXCR, TCRdb re-called the multiplex PCR reads, giving one row per CDR3 protein. Found here are hundreds of thousands of distinct CDR3 sequences, about 16% of them singletons; the top ten hold roughly 18%. CDR3 size: 13 residues. With V trimmed by 5 bases and J by 3 bases, 2 bases remained unmatched. CDR1 is SGHVS and CDR2 is FNYEAQ in the germline V gene. Time point described: newly diagnosed GD, antithyroid drugs for less than 3 months. PBMC-extracted RNA yielded the TCR library. Those enrolled as patients came out of an endocrinology department in Xi'an, China. This sample was also put to use in a study of T cells in Graves' hyperthyroidism and ophthalmopathy. This second report adds: During a first-round RT-PCR of the TCR CDR3, the HTBI primer set was used.

The source material was peripheral blood mononuclear cells (PBMCs), sampled at new diagnosis, from a patient treated with antithyroid drugs. The clonotype comes from a woman younger than 45 with Graves disease. The chain links TRBV7-6 to TRBJ2-3; TRBD2 matches 7 bases. The CDR3 here is CASSSGITDTQYF. CDR3 in DNA: TGTGCCAGCAGCAGCGGGATAACAGATACGCAGTATTTT.